Listed here are 17 T cell receptor beta chains from one sample, sequenced in a study of beta chain features in type 1 diabetes (dated by TCRdb to 2016 to 2019). No antigen is known for these receptors. General study outcomes and caveats: A moderate but significant shortening of TCRB CDR3 length was observed in type 1 diabetes patients in all four CD4+ subsets.

To prepare the library, the immunoSEQ multiplex PCR assay was applied. The entire isolated RNA was reverse transcribed using the High Capacity cDNA Reverse Transcription Kit, and thus expressed TCRB transcripts were sequenced. This immuneACCESS table, as held by TCRdb, lists in-frame sequences with V and J called but not all clones. Of the missing ones, under half trace to an unresolved V gene in checked studies; the others have no known cause. This sample is represented by 640,000 or so clones; around 15% of them were singletons. The ten largest clonotypes hold 0.022% of the sample. Material for sequencing was naive CD4+ T cells from blood. Per the publication, the cell subset or site label means: true naive CD4+ T cells. These receptor sequences come from a man aged 18 to 30 with type 1 diabetes.

The chain recombines TRBV27 with TRBJ2-1; 9 bases agree with TRBD1. V lost 6 bases and J lost 5; bases outside the gene matches: 8. The germline V gene encodes CDR1 MNHEY and CDR2 SMNVEV (reference sequence). This CDR3 is built from 15 residues. The CDR3 nucleotides are TGTGCCAGCAGAAAACAGGGGGCAACCAACAATGAGCAGTTCTTC. It codes for CASRKQGATNNEQFF.

This clone was seen a few times. The V call is TRBV15, the J call TRBJ1-1; D might be TRBD1 (6 bases). V dropped 5 bases and J dropped 11 bases, with 15 bases sitting between them. The CDR3 runs 12 residues. Germline-derived CDR1 and CDR2 are LNHNV and YYDKDF (reference sequence). The CDR3 loop reads CATSPLVGAAFF. CDR3 DNA sequence: TGTGCCACCAGCCCCCTGGTGGGGGCGGCTTTCTTT.

The rearrangement uses TRBV30 and TRBJ2-5, with D unclear. Germline V gene lookup returns CDR1 GTSNPN and CDR2 SVGIG (reference sequence). The CDR3 has 13 residues. The V and J ends lost 2 bases and 1 base respectively, with 8 bases between them. This CDR3 reads CAWSLGIQETQYF. CDR3 sequence (DNA): TGTGCCTGGAGTTTGGGGATCCAAGAGACCCAGTACTTC.

The rearrangement joins TRBV5-6 to TRBJ1-4; 9 positions match TRBD1. CDR1 is SGHDT and CDR2 is YYEEEE in the germline V gene. Losses at the gene ends were 4 bases for V and 1 base for J; bases not matched to a gene: 5. The CDR3 runs to 16 residues. The CDR3 sequence: CASSPGQGLTNEKLFF. Here the CDR3 DNA reads TGTGCCAGCAGCCCCGGACAGGGGTTAACTAATGAAAAACTGTTTTTT.

This CDR3 reads CASSDRGPHQPQHF. In DNA form, the CDR3 reads TGTGCCAGCAGTGACAGGGGGCCCCATCAGCCCCAGCATTTT. This chain joins TRBV6-1 and TRBJ1-5; 8 positions match TRBD1. The CDR3 is 14 residues long. Germline lookup yields CDR1 MNHNS and CDR2 SASEGT. Unmatched junction bases numbered 3, after V lost 3 bases and J lost 5 bases.

This clone appeared a few times. The chain couples TRBV15 to TRBJ1-5; weak D call: TRBD1 (6 bases). Deletions cut 5 bases from V and 4 bases from J, with 21 bases between. Germline lookup yields CDR1 LNHNV and CDR2 YYDKDF (reference sequence). This CDR3 is built from 17 residues. The CDR3 DNA reads as TGTGCCACCAGCCGTCTTGATCAGGGGAAGCTTAATCAGCCCCAGCATTTT. This sequence encodes CATSRLDQGKLNQPQHF.

The rearrangement links TRBV30 to TRBJ2-7, with 7 bases matching TRBD2. Per the germline V gene, CDR1 is GTSNPN and CDR2 is SVGIG (reference sequence). The CDR3 has 13 residues. The CDR3 spells CAVQRGNSYEQYF. The CDR3 DNA is TGTGCTGTACAGCGGGGCAACTCCTACGAGCAGTACTTC.

The V and J genes are TRBV29-1 and TRBJ2-5, with 7 bases that match TRBD2. CDR1 SQVTM and CDR2 ANQGSEA come from the germline V gene. The CDR3 sequence is 14 residues long. CDR3 protein: CTIGGGTPLETQYF. The CDR3 DNA follows: TGCACCATAGGCGGGGGAACCCCCTTAGAGACCCAGTACTTC.

The V and J genes are TRBV10-3 and TRBJ2-1; D is possibly TRBD1 (6 bases). The CDR3 is 11 amino acids. Germline V gene lookup returns CDR1 ENHRY and CDR2 SYGVKD. V lost 5 bases, J lost 8 bases, and 7 bases lay in between. CDR3 sequence reads: CAISTGYEQFF. CDR3 bases: TGTGCCATCAGTACAGGGTATGAGCAGTTCTTC.

The chain couples TRBV19 to TRBJ2-7; a possible D gene is TRBD2 (6 bases). The CDR3 loop spans 15 amino acids. The ends were cut back, 4 bases at V and 1 base at J, with 14 bases in the middle. Per the germline V gene, CDR1 is LNHDA and CDR2 is SQIVND (reference sequence). CDR3 in amino acids: CASSTRSGRSYEQYF. The CDR3 DNA sequence: TGTGCCAGTAGTACGCGCTCGGGGAGGTCCTACGAGCAGTACTTC. Using reference TRBV19 and TRBJ2-7 for the parts outside the CDR3, the full variable domain is DGGITQSPKYLFRKEGQNVTLSCEQNLNHDAMYWYRQDPGQGLRLIYYSQIVNDFQKGDIAEGYSVSREKKESFPLTVTSAQKNPTAFYLCASSTRSGRSYEQYFGPGTRLTVT.

This rearrangement joins TRBV11-3 to TRBJ2-7; D unclear. Trimming removed 5 bases from V and 0 bases from J, with 5 bases in between. This CDR3 comprises 12 residues. In germline, CDR1 is SGHNT, CDR2 YENEEA. Written as DNA, the CDR3 is TGTGCCAGCAGCGTAAGCTCCTACGAGCAGTACTTC. Residues: CASSVSSYEQYF.

The rearrangement joins TRBV5-6 to TRBJ1-1; 8 bases fit TRBD1. Trimming cost V 2 bases and J 10 bases; bases outside gene matches: 10. This CDR3 has 14 residues. In germline, CDR1 is SGHDT, CDR2 YYEEEE. The CDR3 DNA sequence: TGTGCCAGCAGCTTCACAGGGGGAGGTGAATCAGCTTTCTTT. Translation gives CASSFTGGGESAFF.

This clone was seen more than once but under ten times. This chain links TRBV28 with TRBJ1-4; the match to TRBD1 covers 8 bases. The CDR3 is made up of 13 amino acids. Germline V gene lookup returns CDR1 MDHEN and CDR2 SYDVKM. V shed 8 bases, J shed 3 bases, and the junction held 2 bases outside the gene matches. CDR3 region: CASLDRANEKLFF. DNA for the CDR3: TGTGCCAGCCTGGACAGGGCTAATGAAAAACTGTTTTTT.

The chain links TRBV4-1 to TRBJ1-1; 9 bases fit TRBD1. The CDR3 covers 18 residues. Germline assignment: CDR1 MGHRA and CDR2 YSYEKL. The ends lost 0 bases at V and 5 bases at J; junction bases unmatched: 13. CDR3: CASSQDSYPPTGGTEAFF. As DNA, the CDR3 is TGCGCCAGCAGCCAAGATTCGTACCCCCCGACAGGGGGGACTGAAGCTTTCTTT.

This clone came up a few times. The chain is built from TRBV11-2 and TRBJ2-1; no clear D. CDR1 and CDR2 (germline): SGHAT, FQNNGV. This CDR3 has 15 residues. The V end was cut by 0 bases, the J end by 2 bases, with 8 bases between. Here the CDR3 reads CASSLEATPYNEQFF. CDR3 nucleotide sequence: TGTGCCAGCAGCTTAGAAGCGACTCCCTACAATGAGCAGTTCTTC.

The chain recombines TRBV18 with TRBJ1-1; possible D gene TRBD1, 5 bases. Trimming removed 2 bases from V and 5 bases from J, with 18 bases in between. The CDR3 consists of 16 residues. Germline loops: CDR1 KGHSH, CDR2 LQKENI. CDR3 sequence reads: CASSPRQGVGETEAFF. The CDR3 region has the DNA TGTGCCAGCTCACCAAGGCAGGGTGTGGGAGAGACTGAAGCTTTCTTT.

The chain combines TRBV29-1 with TRBJ1-1, with a possible D match to TRBD1 (5 bases). Trimming took off 2 bases at V and 3 bases at J, with 13 bases between the two ends. The CDR3 covers 14 residues. Germline values: CDR1 SQVTM, CDR2 ANQGSEA. This chain's CDR3 is CSVESTTGYTEAFF. CDR3 bases: TGCAGCGTTGAATCCACCACAGGATACACTGAAGCTTTCTTT. Variable domain in full (rest from reference TRBV29-1 and TRBJ1-1): SAVISQKPSRDICQRGTSLTIQCQVDSQVTMMFWYRQQPGQSLTLIATANQGSEATYESGFVIDKFPISRPNLTFSTLTVSNMSPEDSSIYLCSVESTTGYTEAFFGQGTRLTVV.